A single sample is the source of the 22 T cell receptor beta chains below, sequenced in a study of blood T cell repertoires in COVID-19. Clones were read by immunoSEQ multiplex PCR, and TCRdb kept only the in-frame ones, dropping some. This table has approximately 300,000 clones, 86% appearing once. The sequenced sample was peripheral blood. These TCRs come from a woman aged 50 to 60 with acute or convalescent COVID-19.

This rearrangement joins TRBV7-9 to TRBJ2-3; 7 nucleotides align to TRBD2. V shed 1 base and J 5 bases; nucleotides not matched to a gene: 9. CDR1 and CDR2 (germline): SEHNR, FQNEAQ (reference sequence). The CDR3 runs to 16 residues. The DNA of the CDR3 is TGTGCCAGCAGCTTAGTTGCGGCGGGGGTGGAAGATACGCAGTATTTT. Its protein is CASSLVAAGVEDTQYF.

This chain links TRBV2 with TRBJ1-2; possible D gene TRBD1, 6 bases. Between the trimmed V and J ends, which lost 2 bases and 2 bases, there was a span of 15 bases. Per germline, CDR1 SNHLY and CDR2 FYNNEI. The CDR3 spans 16 residues. In nucleotides, the CDR3 is TGTGCCAGCAGTGAAAATCTGGGACACCGAAACTATGGCTACACCTTC. The encoded protein is CASSENLGHRNYGYTF. Filled out from reference TRBV2 and TRBJ1-2, the complete variable domain reads EPEVTQTPSHQVTQMGQEVILRCVPISNHLYFYWYRQILGQKVEFLVSFYNNEISEKSEIFDDQFSVERPDGSNFTLKIRSTKLEDSAMYFCASSENLGHRNYGYTFGSGTRLTVV.

For the CDR3, the DNA is TGCGCCAGCAGCTGGACAGGGGGAAATGAAGCTTTCTTT. Residues: CASSWTGGNEAFF. The rearrangement joins TRBV5-1 to TRBJ1-1; 10 nucleotides line up with TRBD1. Trimming cost V 3 bases and J 7 bases; bases outside gene matches: 3. The CDR3 contains 13 residues. Per germline, CDR1 SGHRS and CDR2 YFSETQ.

This clone was seen a few times. This chain links TRBV24-1 with TRBJ2-1; D may be TRBD2 (5 bases). Germline V gives CDR1 KGHDR, CDR2 SFDVKD. The CDR3 has 15 amino acids. The germline V and J ends were trimmed by 4 bases and 8 bases, with 17 bases remaining between them. The CDR3 DNA reads TGTGCCACCAGTGACGATAGGCGGGTTGTCGATGAGCAGTTCTTC. This sequence encodes CATSDDRRVVDEQFF.

This clone occurred once. The rearrangement joins TRBV24-1 to TRBJ2-1; D is perhaps TRBD1 (6 bases). Germline loops: CDR1 KGHDR, CDR2 SFDVKD. This CDR3 spans 15 amino acids. V was shortened by 4 bases and J by 4 bases, with 13 bases between the two germline ends. The CDR3 sequence is CATSDRDKTYNEQFF. In nucleotides, the CDR3 is TGTGCCACCAGTGACCGGGACAAAACTTACAATGAGCAGTTCTTC.

DNA of the CDR3: TGTGCCAGCACCGCGGGAGGGTTCGTCGAGACCCAGTACTTC. Protein: CASTAGGFVETQYF. This sequence joins TRBV28 and TRBJ2-5; 9 nucleotides agree with TRBD2. CDR1 and CDR2 (germline): MDHEN, SYDVKM. V was pared by 7 bases and J by 5 bases, with 8 bases of the junction left unmatched. There are 14 residues in the CDR3.

The CDR3 spells CASSYTGAFNNEQFF. CDR3 nucleotide sequence: TGTGCCAGCAGCTACACGGGAGCGTTCAACAATGAGCAGTTCTTC. The genes are TRBV5-6 and TRBJ2-1; TRBD2 might be the D (6 bases). In germline, CDR1 is SGHDT, CDR2 YYEEEE. This CDR3 is built from 15 residues. With 3 bases removed from V and 5 bases from J, the gap between germline ends came to 15 bases.

J is TRBJ1-2 and V is TRBV7-3; the match to TRBD1 covers 8 bases. Losses at the gene ends were 3 bases for V and 4 bases for J; bases not matched to a gene: 4. The length of the CDR3 is 14 residues. Germline V CDR1 and CDR2: SGHTA, FQGTGA. CDR3: CASSLTGEGYGYTF. The CDR3 DNA reads as TGTGCCAGCAGCTTGACAGGGGAAGGCTATGGCTACACCTTC.

V usage is TRBV3-1 (or the pseudogene TRBV3-2) and J usage is TRBJ1-2; TRBD1 aligns across 8 bases. The germline V gene has CDR1 LGHDT and CDR2 YNNKEL (reference sequence). Unmatched junction bases numbered 8, after V lost 4 bases and J lost 13 bases. The CDR3 extends over 12 amino acids. The chain's CDR3 is CASSPRDRTCTF. The CDR3 coding sequence is TGTGCCAGCAGCCCTCGGGACAGGACCTGCACCTTC.

The chain carries TRBV11-2 and TRBJ2-7, with 13 bases fitting TRBD2. The germline CDR1 and CDR2 sequences are SGHAT and FQNNGV. CDR3 length equals 16 residues. The V and J ends lost 5 bases and 3 bases, in that order; junction bases with no gene match: 7. CDR3 bases: TGTGCCAGCAGCAAAGGGACTAGCGGGATTTTCTACGAGCAGTACTTC. This translates into CASSKGTSGIFYEQYF.

The J gene is TRBJ2-1, the V gene TRBV3-1 (or the pseudogene TRBV3-2); no clear D gene. This CDR3 contains 17 residues. V was pared by 2 bases and J by 2 bases, with 16 bases between. Germline values: CDR1 LGHDT, CDR2 YNNKEL (reference sequence). The CDR3 coding sequence is TGTGCCAGCAGCCAACAAGCCTTTGTACGCCCCTACAATGAGCAGTTCTTC. This codes for CASSQQAFVRPYNEQFF.

The chain is built from TRBV6-1 and TRBJ1-3; TRBD1 matches at 7 bases. In germline, CDR1 is MNHNS, CDR2 SASEGT. Trimming removed 5 bases from V and 4 bases from J; junction bases left unmatched: 8. The length of the CDR3 is 15 residues. The CDR3 region has the DNA TGTGCCAGCAGTTGGGGCACAGGGGACGGAAACACCATATATTTT. Translation gives CASSWGTGDGNTIYF.

This clone was seen only a few times. V gene TRBV5-6 combines with J gene TRBJ1-4; D is possibly TRBD1 (5 bases). V lost 0 bases and J 0 bases, leaving 9 bases between the germline ends. Germline V gene data show CDR1 as SGHDT and CDR2 as YYEEEE. The CDR3 sequence is 16 residues long. In DNA, the CDR3 is TGTGCCAGCAGCTTGGTAGGGACTGCAACTAATGAAAAACTGTTTTTT. It yields the protein CASSLVGTATNEKLFF.

The chain joins TRBV25-1 to TRBJ1-1; D is unclear. The CDR3 consists of 12 residues. The germline gives CDR1 MGHDK, CDR2 SYGVNS. Trimming removed 7 bases from V and 11 bases from J, with 17 bases in between. As DNA, the CDR3 is TGTGCCAGCACAGGTATGGTGTCAAGGGCTTTCTTT. This translates into CASTGMVSRAFF.

The J gene is TRBJ1-5, the V gene TRBV9; possible D gene TRBD1, 6 bases. Trimming took 0 bases from V and 5 from J, leaving 12 bases between them. CDR1 SGDLS and CDR2 YYNGEE come from the germline V gene. The CDR3 sequence is 15 residues long. CDR3 protein: CASSVAGDRYQPQHF. CDR3 bases: TGTGCCAGCAGCGTAGCAGGAGACAGGTATCAGCCCCAGCATTTT.

The rearrangement uses TRBV5-4 and TRBJ2-3, with TRBD2 as a possible D gene (5 bases). Germline CDR1 SGHNT, CDR2 YYREEE (reference sequence). The CDR3 contains 14 residues. Trimming stripped 5 bases from V and 1 base from J, with 11 bases between. The chain's CDR3 is CASRMRVGTDTQYF. CDR3 DNA: TGTGCCAGCAGAATGCGGGTCGGCACAGATACGCAGTATTTT.

The chain joins TRBV18 to TRBJ1-2; 8 bases are shared with TRBD1. J was trimmed by 0 bases and V by 2 bases; bases with no gene match: 5. CDR1 and CDR2 (germline): KGHSH, LQKENI. This CDR3 comprises 16 residues. CDR3 region: CASSPDTGGTNYGYTF. CDR3 DNA: TGTGCCAGCTCACCAGATACAGGGGGGACTAACTATGGCTACACCTTC.

The gene calls are TRBV6-6 and TRBJ1-1; a possible D gene is TRBD1 (5 bases). V was cut by 6 bases and J by 10 bases, with 15 bases left in between. The CDR3 consists of 12 residues. Germline CDR1 is MNHNY and CDR2 is SVGAGI (reference sequence). CDR3 residues: CASSPAGNRAFF. The CDR3 nucleotides read TGTGCCAGCAGCCCCGCAGGGAATAGAGCTTTCTTT.

V is TRBV30 and J is TRBJ2-1; TRBD2 matches 11 bases. After removal of 0 bases from V and 15 bases from J, the junction contained 10 bases not matched to a gene. This CDR3 has 14 amino acids. Per the germline V gene, CDR1 is GTSNPN and CDR2 is SVGIG (reference sequence). Written as DNA, the CDR3 is TGTGCCTGGAGTGTTGGACTAGCGGGCAGTAAGCGGTTCTTC. Translating it yields CAWSVGLAGSKRFF.

In its sample, this clone was seen a few times. The rearrangement uses TRBV7-2 and TRBJ2-1; D gene ambiguous. This CDR3 region has 13 residues. CDR1 SGHTA and CDR2 FQGNSA come from the germline V gene. V was trimmed by 1 base and J by 4 bases, leaving 5 bases between them. CDR3 bases: TGTGCCAGCAGCTTAGTCCCGTACAATGAGCAGTTCTTC. It codes for CASSLVPYNEQFF.

V is TRBV19 and J is TRBJ2-1; the match to TRBD2 covers 10 bases. The CDR3 totals 15 residues. Unmatched junction bases numbered 8, after V lost 3 bases and J lost 9 bases. CDR1 LNHDA and CDR2 SQIVND come from the germline V gene (reference sequence). CDR3 loop: CASSIRTSGNGEQFF. The CDR3 DNA follows: TGTGCCAGTAGTATTCGGACTAGCGGAAATGGTGAGCAGTTCTTC.

In its sample, this clone was seen a few times. The chain is built from TRBV28 and TRBJ1-5, with 8 bases fitting TRBD1. CDR3 length: 16 amino acids. V lost 4 bases, J lost 11 bases, and 16 bases stayed unmatched. CDR1 and CDR2 (germline): MDHEN, SYDVKM. For the CDR3, the DNA is TGTGCCAGCAGTTCAACTAGGACAGGGATCGATCTTACCCAGCATTTT. Translated: CASSSTRTGIDLTQHF. Supplemented by reference TRBV28 and TRBJ1-5, the full variable domain reads DVKVTQSSRYLVKRTGEKVFLECVQDMDHENMFWYRQDPGLGLRLIYFSYDVKMKEKGDIPEGYSVSREKKERFSLILESASTNQTSMYLCASSSTRTGIDLTQHFGDGTRLSIL.